The clone carrying this TCR beta chain appeared a few times. One junction end does not reproduce the germline sequence, and a read error may be involved. These data belong to a study of CD8+CD57+ T cells in acquired aplastic anemia. This CDR3 has 16 amino acids. The germline CDR1 and CDR2 sequences are SSHAT and FNYEAQ (reference sequence). Profiling of TCR beta VDJ combinations and CDR3 sequences used genomic DNA as template. One entry per CDR3 protein results from TCRdb running MiXCR on the reads. The data show around 130,000 distinct CDR3 sequences, with around 48% seen just once and about 2.7% held by the top ten.

Sequenced: sorted CD4+, CD8+, or CD8+CD57+ T cells (not recorded which) from PBMCs. The source of this sequence is a human donor in good health, serving as a control. The rearrangement joins TRBV7-7 to TRBJ2-5, with D possibly matching TRBD2 (6 bases). The CDR3 DNA reads TGCGCCGGCAGCTTAGCCGTGGGACTCCTCCCCGGGACCCAGTACTTC. It specifies CAGSLAVGLLPGTQYF.